This entry lists 6 T cell receptor beta chains sequenced from one sample in a study of cytomegalovirus exposure and HLA in healthy donors. PCR employed 60 Vbeta and 13 Jbeta primers. Some clones are missing from TCRdb's copy, which holds only in-frame ones; the method was immunoSEQ multiplex PCR. The sample is made up of some 130,000 clones, and the top ten hold approximately 1.6% of it. Sequencing was performed on PBMCs. The receptors derive from a woman aged 40 to 49 in good health and CMV-seropositive.

This sequence joins TRBV6-4 and TRBJ2-7; D perhaps matches TRBD2 (5 bases). The CDR3 covers 12 residues. Trimming removed 8 bases from V and 2 bases from J, with 10 bases in between. Germline V gene data show CDR1 as MRHNA and CDR2 as SNTAGT. The CDR3 loop reads CASVGSPYEQYF. CDR3 nucleotides: TGTGCCAGCGTGGGGAGCCCCTACGAGCAGTACTTC.

The CDR3 region has the DNA TGCAGCGCCCGGGACAGGGGCTACAATGAGCAGTTCTTC. It translates to CSARDRGYNEQFF. This chain joins TRBV29-1 and TRBJ2-1, with TRBD1 matching over 10 bases. J lost 3 bases, V lost 7 bases, and 3 bases had no gene match. The CDR3 loop spans 13 amino acids. The germline gives CDR1 SQVTM, CDR2 ANQGSEA.

The chain joins TRBV10-3 to TRBJ2-3; tentatively, D is TRBD1 (6 bases). The V gene lost 10 bases and the J gene lost 2 bases, with 19 bases spanning the gap. Looked up from germline, CDR1 is ENHRY and CDR2 is SYGVKD. The CDR3 runs 15 residues. Here the CDR3 DNA reads TGTGCCACCGGCCCCCGGGACATCCACACAGATACGCAGTATTTT. Protein sequence: CATGPRDIHTDTQYF.

This chain uses TRBV9 with TRBJ1-2; perhaps TRBD1 as D (5 bases). This CDR3 has 13 residues. Looked up from germline, CDR1 is SGDLS and CDR2 is YYNGEE. Trimming shortened V by 3 bases and J by 5 bases, and 11 bases separated the two germline ends. The CDR3 sequence is CASSAGIRYGYTF. For the CDR3, the DNA is TGTGCCAGCAGCGCAGGGATCAGGTATGGCTACACCTTC.

This rearrangement joins TRBV5-1 to TRBJ2-5; 8 bases are shared with TRBD2. Germline V gene lookup returns CDR1 SGHRS and CDR2 YFSETQ. This CDR3 comprises 15 residues. The V gene end was trimmed by 0 bases and the J gene end by 3 bases; junction bases not matched to a gene: 4. CDR3 loop: CASSLGGRRKETQYF. The CDR3 region has the DNA TGCGCCAGCAGCTTGGGCGGGAGGCGAAAAGAGACCCAGTACTTC.

The chain is built from TRBV5-1 and TRBJ2-7; 9 bases agree with TRBD1. Trimming cost V 4 bases and J 7 bases; bases outside gene matches: 12. The CDR3 extends over 15 amino acids. Germline-derived CDR1 and CDR2 are SGHRS and YFSETQ. CDR3 bases: TGCGCCAGCAGCGTAACAGGGGGCGCCGCGGGGGAGCAGTACTTC. This translates into CASSVTGGAAGEQYF.